The clone carrying this TCR beta chain turned up a few times. What it binds is unknown. TCR cDNA molecules each had a unique molecular identifier. TCRdb re-called the 5' RACE reads through MiXCR, storing one row per CDR3 protein. The table shows 110,000 or so distinct CDR3 sequences, with 11% occurring only once. Germline CDR1 is DFQATT and CDR2 is SNEGSKA (reference sequence). This CDR3 comprises 16 residues. Noted time point: blood at routine non-recurrence follow-up after resection. Unsorted tumor, nontumor lung tissue or cryopreserved PBMC supplied the whole RNA. This specimen belongs to a study of spatial heterogeneity in lung cancer. Broader study findings: Ubiquitous, expanded tumor-derived TCRs were more frequently observed in blood at resection than at follow-up.

Sequencing used PBMCs, obtained at follow-up. The chain couples TRBV20-1 to TRBJ2-3, with 10 bases fitting TRBD2. The origin of this receptor is a female donor with early-stage non-small cell lung cancer. CDR3: CSGLATRLGDTDTQYF. CDR3 in DNA: TGCTCGGGACTAGCGACTCGTTTGGGGGACACAGATACGCAGTATTTT.